This passage covers 14 T cell receptor beta chains from one sample sequenced in a study of early T cells in non-severe SARS-CoV-2 infection. One entry per CDR3 protein results from TCRdb running MiXCR on the 5' RACE reads. This table holds 70,000 to 85,000 distinct CDR3 sequences, around 12% found once. The specimen was whole blood. These receptors were taken from an adult who was a healthcare worker with PCR-confirmed SARS-CoV-2 infection or an uninfected control (not recorded which).

The chain joins TRBV7-9 to TRBJ2-7, with 8 nucleotides matching TRBD1. The CDR3 extends over 15 amino acids. With V trimmed by 2 bases and J by 2 bases, 5 bases remained unmatched. CDR1 is SEHNR, CDR2 FQNEAQ, per germline (reference sequence). DNA for the CDR3: TGTGCCAGCAGCTTATTTGGGACAGGTCCCTACGAGCAGTACTTC. This translates into CASSLFGTGPYEQYF.

V and J are TRBV6-2 or TRBV6-3 and TRBJ2-7; 8 positions agree with TRBD1. CDR1 is MNHEY and CDR2 is SVGEGT in the germline V gene. The CDR3 is made up of 14 amino acids. V trimming: 6 bases; J trimming: 2 bases; junction bases outside the gene matches: 6. The CDR3 protein is CASREQGAPYEQYF. The CDR3 DNA is TGTGCCAGCAGGGAGCAGGGGGCCCCCTACGAGCAGTACTTC.

The chain has TRBV20-1 and TRBJ1-1; tentative D call: TRBD1 (5 bases). This CDR3 region has 11 residues. Trimming cost V 7 bases and J 1 base, with 7 bases left between them. CDR1 is DFQATT, CDR2 SNEGSKA, per germline (reference sequence). The CDR3 is CSGRGNTEAFF. CDR3 DNA sequence: TGCAGTGGAAGGGGGAACACTGAAGCTTTCTTT.

This clonotype was detected many times. The chain joins TRBV6-6 to TRBJ1-1; 9 nucleotides match TRBD1. CDR1 and CDR2 (germline): MNHNY, SVGAGI (reference sequence). The junction had 18 bases not matched to a gene; V was cut back by 10 bases and J by 3 bases. The CDR3 loop spans 17 amino acids. The CDR3 region is CATNRGQGWGTDTEAFF. The CDR3 DNA sequence: TGTGCCACCAATAGAGGACAGGGGTGGGGGACGGACACTGAAGCTTTCTTT.

The chain joins TRBV2 to TRBJ2-7; D possibly matches TRBD1 or TRBD2 (7 bases each). V was cut by 10 bases and J by 2 bases, with 21 bases left in between. Germline V lookup: CDR1 SNHLY, CDR2 FYNNEI. The length of the CDR3 is 15 residues. The CDR3 region has the DNA TGTGCCATCAAAAGCGGGGACAGCGAAGCCTACGAGCAGTACTTC. Protein sequence: CAIKSGDSEAYEQYF.

The J gene is TRBJ1-1, the V gene TRBV9, with D unresolved. This CDR3 has 17 amino acids. Germline assignment: CDR1 SGDLS and CDR2 YYNGEE. The germline V and J ends were trimmed by 1 base and 1 base, with 17 bases remaining between them. The CDR3 spells CASSVFPSAGSNTEAFF. CDR3 nucleotides: TGTGCCAGCAGCGTATTTCCCTCTGCCGGGTCGAACACTGAAGCTTTCTTT.

The sample holds many counts of this clonotype. The chain employs TRBV5-5 and TRBJ2-1; TRBD2 matches 8 bases. The CDR3 spans 14 residues. With 3 bases clipped from V and 7 bases from J, the junction kept 6 bases outside the gene matches. The germline V gene has CDR1 SGHKS and CDR2 YYEKEE (reference sequence). The CDR3 is CASSYRTSFNEQFF. The CDR3 bases are TGTGCCAGCAGCTACCGGACTAGCTTTAATGAGCAGTTCTTC. Full variable domain (outside the CDR3, taken from reference TRBV5-5 and TRBJ2-1): DAGVTQSPTHLIKTRGQQVTLRCSPISGHKSVSWYQQVLGQGPQFIFQYYEKEERGRGNFPDRFSARQFPNYSSELNVNALLLGDSALYLCASSYRTSFNEQFFGPGTRLTVL.

This clonotype was seen a few times. The genes are TRBV5-1 and TRBJ2-1; D is uncertain. Germline CDR1 SGHRS, CDR2 YFSETQ. Trimming removed 3 bases at V and 6 bases at J, with 10 bases between. There are 13 residues in the CDR3. The CDR3 DNA sequence: TGCGCCAGCAGCTGGGGTCCGGGCAATGAGCAGTTCTTC. It codes for CASSWGPGNEQFF.

The rearrangement uses TRBV7-8 and TRBJ2-5; no clear D gene. The V gene lost 2 bases and the J gene lost 6 bases, with 13 bases spanning the gap. The CDR3 totals 14 residues. Germline CDR1 is SGHVS and CDR2 is FQNEAQ. CDR3 DNA: TGTGCCAGCAGCTTACCCCGTACCGGAAAGACCCAGTACTTC. Protein product: CASSLPRTGKTQYF.

The chain couples TRBV12-3 or TRBV12-4 to TRBJ1-1; TRBD1 agrees at 9 bases. V shed 5 bases, J shed 10 bases, and the junction held 5 bases outside the gene matches. CDR3 length: 12 amino acids. CDR3 DNA sequence: TGTGCCAGCAGTACGGGGACAGGGCGAGCTTTCTTT. This translates into CASSTGTGRAFF.

This clonotype was picked up many times. The rearrangement uses TRBV20-1 and TRBJ2-1, with 7 bases fitting TRBD2. V shed 3 bases and J 8 bases; nucleotides not matched to a gene: 16. The CDR3 contains 16 residues. CDR1 is DFQATT and CDR2 is SNEGSKA in the germline V gene (reference sequence). DNA for the CDR3: TGCAGTGCTAGTTTGGTTTGGAGCGGGAACACCGATGAGCAGTTCTTC. Translation: CSASLVWSGNTDEQFF.

The CDR3 region is CASSSDGRTSDEQYF. CDR3 nucleotide sequence: TGTGCCAGCAGTTCCGATGGTAGAACGTCGGACGAGCAGTACTTC. The V gene is TRBV7-3, the J gene TRBJ2-7; D not certain. This CDR3 region has 15 residues. CDR1 is SGHTA and CDR2 is FQGTGA in the germline V gene. V shed 6 bases and J shed 5 bases, with 20 bases lying between them.

The chain has TRBV7-6 and TRBJ2-1, with a tentative D call TRBD2 (6 bases). CDR1 and CDR2 (germline): SGHVS, FNYEAQ. The CDR3 is 14 amino acids. Trimming pared 1 base from V and 6 bases from J, leaving 10 bases between. The CDR3, as DNA: TGTGCCAGCAGCTTAGACGCGGGGCTCAATGAGCAGTTCTTC. Protein: CASSLDAGLNEQFF.

J is TRBJ1-6 and V is TRBV20-1; D perhaps matches TRBD1 (5 bases). The CDR3 runs to 14 residues. Germline CDR1 is DFQATT and CDR2 is SNEGSKA (reference sequence). V dropped 3 bases and J dropped 7 bases, with 13 bases sitting between them. DNA for the CDR3: TGCAGTGCTAGGAAGCAGGGAGGAAATTCACCCCTCCACTTT. Its translation is CSARKQGGNSPLHF.